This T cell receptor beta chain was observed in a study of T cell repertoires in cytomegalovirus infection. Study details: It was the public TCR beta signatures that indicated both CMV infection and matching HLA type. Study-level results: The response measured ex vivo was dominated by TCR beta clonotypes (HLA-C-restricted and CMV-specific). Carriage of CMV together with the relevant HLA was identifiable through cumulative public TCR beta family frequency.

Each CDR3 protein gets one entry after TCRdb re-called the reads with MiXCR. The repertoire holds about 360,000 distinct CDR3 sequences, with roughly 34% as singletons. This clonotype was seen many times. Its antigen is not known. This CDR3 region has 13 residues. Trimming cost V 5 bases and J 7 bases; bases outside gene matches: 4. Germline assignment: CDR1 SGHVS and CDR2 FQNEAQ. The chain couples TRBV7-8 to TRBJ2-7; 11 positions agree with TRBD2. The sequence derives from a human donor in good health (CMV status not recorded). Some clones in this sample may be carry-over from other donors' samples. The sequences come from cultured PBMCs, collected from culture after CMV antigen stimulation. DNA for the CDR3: TGTGCCAGCAGCCTGGGACTAGCGGATGAGCAGTACTTC. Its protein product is CASSLGLADEQYF.